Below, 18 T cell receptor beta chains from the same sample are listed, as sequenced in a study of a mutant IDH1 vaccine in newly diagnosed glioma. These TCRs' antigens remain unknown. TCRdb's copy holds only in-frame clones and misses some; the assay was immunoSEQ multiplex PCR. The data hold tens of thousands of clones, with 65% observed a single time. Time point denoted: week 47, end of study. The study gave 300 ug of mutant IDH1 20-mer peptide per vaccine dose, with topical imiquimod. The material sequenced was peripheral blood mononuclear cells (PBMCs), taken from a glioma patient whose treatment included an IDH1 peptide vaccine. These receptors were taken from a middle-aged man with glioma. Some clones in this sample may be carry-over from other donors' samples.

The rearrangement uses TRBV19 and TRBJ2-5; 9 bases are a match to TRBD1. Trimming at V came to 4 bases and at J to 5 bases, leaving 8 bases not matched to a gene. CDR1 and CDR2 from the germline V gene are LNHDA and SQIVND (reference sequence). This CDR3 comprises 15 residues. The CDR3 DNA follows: TGTGCCAGTAGTACCCAAACAGGGGGCGGGGAGACCCAGTACTTC. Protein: CASSTQTGGGETQYF.

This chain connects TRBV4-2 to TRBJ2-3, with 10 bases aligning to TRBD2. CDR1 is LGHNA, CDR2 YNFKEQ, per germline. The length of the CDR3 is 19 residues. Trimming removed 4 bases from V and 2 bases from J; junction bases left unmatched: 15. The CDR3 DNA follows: TGTGCCAGCAGCCCGCGGGAAGCGGGGGGGTGGGGGGTCACAGATACGCAGTATTTT. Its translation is CASSPREAGGWGVTDTQYF.

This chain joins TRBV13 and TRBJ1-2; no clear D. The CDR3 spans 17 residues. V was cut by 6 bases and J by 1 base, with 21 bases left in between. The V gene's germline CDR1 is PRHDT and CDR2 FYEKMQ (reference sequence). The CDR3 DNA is TGTGCCAGCAGGCCATGGGCTCCCACACCAAATAACTATGGCTACACCTTC. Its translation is CASRPWAPTPNNYGYTF.

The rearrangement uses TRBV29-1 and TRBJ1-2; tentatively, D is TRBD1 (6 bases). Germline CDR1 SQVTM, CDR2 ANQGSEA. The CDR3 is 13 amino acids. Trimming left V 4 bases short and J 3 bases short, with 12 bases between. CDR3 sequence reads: CSVVTGGDYGYTF. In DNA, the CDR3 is TGCAGCGTTGTAACCGGGGGCGACTATGGCTACACCTTC.

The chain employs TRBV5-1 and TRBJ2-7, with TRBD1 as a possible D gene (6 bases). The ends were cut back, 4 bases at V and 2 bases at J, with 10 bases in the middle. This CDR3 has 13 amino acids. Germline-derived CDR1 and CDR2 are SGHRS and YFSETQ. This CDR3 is CASSPGDTYEQYF. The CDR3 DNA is TGCGCCAGCAGCCCCGGGGACACCTACGAGCAGTACTTC.

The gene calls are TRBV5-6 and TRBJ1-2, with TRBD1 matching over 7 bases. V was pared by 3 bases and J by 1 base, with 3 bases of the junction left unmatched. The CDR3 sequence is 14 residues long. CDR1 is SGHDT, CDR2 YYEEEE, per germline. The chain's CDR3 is CASSWGDSNYGYTF. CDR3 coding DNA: TGTGCCAGCAGCTGGGGGGACAGTAACTATGGCTACACCTTC. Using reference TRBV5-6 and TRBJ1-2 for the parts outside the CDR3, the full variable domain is DAGVTQSPTHLIKTRGQQVTLRCSPKSGHDTVSWYQQALGQGPQFIFQYYEEEERQRGNFPDRFSGHQFPNYSSELNVNALLLGDSALYLCASSWGDSNYGYTFGSGTRLTVV.

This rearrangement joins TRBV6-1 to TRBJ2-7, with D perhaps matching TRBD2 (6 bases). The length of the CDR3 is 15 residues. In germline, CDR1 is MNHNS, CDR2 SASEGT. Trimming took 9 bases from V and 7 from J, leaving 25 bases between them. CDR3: CASGGKGRTFWEQYF. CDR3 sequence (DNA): TGTGCCAGTGGAGGGAAGGGCCGAACCTTCTGGGAGCAGTACTTC.

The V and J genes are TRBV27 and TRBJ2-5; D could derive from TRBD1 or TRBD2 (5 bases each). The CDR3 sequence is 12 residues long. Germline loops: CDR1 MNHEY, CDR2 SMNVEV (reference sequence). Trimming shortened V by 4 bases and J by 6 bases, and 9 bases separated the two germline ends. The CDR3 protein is CASSSGLKTQYF. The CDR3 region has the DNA TGTGCCAGCAGTTCGGGGCTGAAGACCCAGTACTTC.

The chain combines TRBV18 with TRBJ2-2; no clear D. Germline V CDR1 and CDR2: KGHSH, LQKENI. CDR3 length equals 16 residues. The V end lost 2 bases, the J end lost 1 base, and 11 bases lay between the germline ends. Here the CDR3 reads CASSPFVPGNTGELFF. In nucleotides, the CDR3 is TGTGCCAGCTCACCATTCGTACCCGGGAACACCGGGGAGCTGTTTTTT.

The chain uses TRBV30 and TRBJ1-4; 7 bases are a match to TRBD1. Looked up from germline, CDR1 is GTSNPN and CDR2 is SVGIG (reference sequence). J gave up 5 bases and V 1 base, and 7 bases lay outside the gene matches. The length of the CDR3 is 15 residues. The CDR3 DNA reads TGTGCCTGGAGTGCCGCGACAGGGCCGAATGAAAAACTGTTTTTT. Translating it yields CAWSAATGPNEKLFF.

CDR3 DNA sequence: TGCGCCAGCAGCTTGCGCTACAGGGACCCTAATGAAAAACTGTTTTTT. Its translation: CASSLRYRDPNEKLFF. This rearrangement joins TRBV5-1 to TRBJ1-4; tentative D call: TRBD1 (6 bases). Looked up from germline, CDR1 is SGHRS and CDR2 is YFSETQ. V lost 1 base and J lost 3, with 13 bases in between. CDR3 length equals 16 residues.

CDR3 sequence reads: CASSLFGGRFDTEAFF. The CDR3 DNA follows: TGTGCCAGCAGCTTGTTCGGGGGTCGCTTCGACACTGAAGCTTTCTTT. V and J are TRBV7-9 and TRBJ1-1; possibly TRBD1 for D (5 bases). CDR1 and CDR2 (germline): SEHNR, FQNEAQ (reference sequence). The CDR3 has 16 amino acids. V lost 3 bases and J lost 3, with 17 bases in between.

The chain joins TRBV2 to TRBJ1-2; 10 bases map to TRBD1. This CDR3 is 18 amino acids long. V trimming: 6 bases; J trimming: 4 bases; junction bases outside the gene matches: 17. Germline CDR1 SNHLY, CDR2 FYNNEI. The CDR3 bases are TGTGCCAGCAGAGACAGGGGGCGCACTCAAGACCCTTCCTATGGCTACACCTTC. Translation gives CASRDRGRTQDPSYGYTF.

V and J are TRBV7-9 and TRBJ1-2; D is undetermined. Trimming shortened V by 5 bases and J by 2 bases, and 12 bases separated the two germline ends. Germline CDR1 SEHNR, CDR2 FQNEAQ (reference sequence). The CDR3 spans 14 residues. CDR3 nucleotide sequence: TGTGCCAGCAGCCCCGGTGGGGTAAACTATGGCTACACCTTC. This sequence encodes CASSPGGVNYGYTF.

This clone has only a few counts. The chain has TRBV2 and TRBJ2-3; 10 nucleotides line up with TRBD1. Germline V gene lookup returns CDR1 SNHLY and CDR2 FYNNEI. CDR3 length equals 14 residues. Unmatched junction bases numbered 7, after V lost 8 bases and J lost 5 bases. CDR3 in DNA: TGTGCCAGCCGACCGGGACAGGGGAAAGATACGCAGTATTTT. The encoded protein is CASRPGQGKDTQYF. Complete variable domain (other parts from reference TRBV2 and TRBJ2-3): EPEVTQTPSHQVTQMGQEVILRCVPISNHLYFYWYRQILGQKVEFLVSFYNNEISEKSEIFDDQFSVERPDGSNFTLKIRSTKLEDSAMYFCASRPGQGKDTQYFGPGTRLTVL.

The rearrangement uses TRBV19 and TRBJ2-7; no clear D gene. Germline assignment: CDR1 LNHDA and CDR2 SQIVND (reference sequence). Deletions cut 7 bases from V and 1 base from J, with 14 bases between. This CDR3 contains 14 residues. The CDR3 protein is CASTPWADSYEQYF. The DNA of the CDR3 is TGTGCCAGTACCCCCTGGGCGGATTCCTACGAGCAGTACTTC.

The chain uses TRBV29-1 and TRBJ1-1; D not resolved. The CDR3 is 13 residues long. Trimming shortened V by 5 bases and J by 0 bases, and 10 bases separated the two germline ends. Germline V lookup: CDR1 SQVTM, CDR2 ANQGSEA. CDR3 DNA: TGCAGCGTTAGTCGAGGGATGAACACTGAAGCTTTCTTT. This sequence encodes CSVSRGMNTEAFF. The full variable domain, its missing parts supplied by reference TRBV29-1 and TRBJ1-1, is SAVISQKPSRDICQRGTSLTIQCQVDSQVTMMFWYRQQPGQSLTLIATANQGSEATYESGFVIDKFPISRPNLTFSTLTVSNMSPEDSSIYLCSVSRGMNTEAFFGQGTRLTVV.

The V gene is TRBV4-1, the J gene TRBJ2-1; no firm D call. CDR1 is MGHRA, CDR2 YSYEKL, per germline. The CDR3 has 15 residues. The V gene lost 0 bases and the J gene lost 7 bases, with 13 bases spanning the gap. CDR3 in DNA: TGCGCCAGCAGCCAAGAGGGGAACCTTGGAAATGAGCAGTTCTTC. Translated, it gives CASSQEGNLGNEQFF.